This T cell receptor beta chain was retrieved from a study of blood T cell repertoires in COVID-19. In the study overall: Sources were T cells, B-cell-depleted T cells, or PBMCs; the material itself was cDNA or gDNA.

Assay used: immunoSEQ multiplex PCR; TCRdb lists only in-frame clones, some missing. The table includes 40,000 to 60,000 clones, about 83% detected once. The receptor comes from a woman aged 55-69 years with acute or convalescent COVID-19. The sequenced material came from peripheral blood.

The CDR3 here is CASSTGDNEQFF. In DNA form, the CDR3 reads TGCGCCAGCAGCACGGGAGACAATGAGCAGTTCTTC. The chain links TRBV5-1 to TRBJ2-1, with D perhaps matching TRBD2 (6 bases). V was trimmed by 4 bases and J by 5 bases, leaving 7 bases between them. Germline V gene sequence: CDR1 SGHRS, CDR2 YFSETQ. The CDR3 is made up of 12 amino acids.